This entry is about one T cell receptor beta chain. Its antigen is undetermined. This specimen belongs to a study of beta chain features in type 1 diabetes. Study conclusions and caveats: Lower insertion and higher deletion counts appeared at VDJ junctions in type 1 diabetes patients.

TCRB transcripts that were expressed got sequenced, as all of the isolated RNA had been reverse transcribed. The method was immunoSEQ multiplex PCR; TCRdb's version includes in-frame clones alone and lacks a portion of them. The sample has under 450,000 clones; roughly 13% are singletons. Trimming removed 7 bases from V and 4 bases from J; junction bases left unmatched: 6. The CDR3 is 13 residues long. In germline, CDR1 is SQVTM, CDR2 ANQGSEA. This sequence was found in a man aged 30-40 years in good health. The rearrangement joins TRBV29-1 to TRBJ1-1; 10 bases are a match to TRBD1. The sample consisted of naive CD4+ T cells from blood. CDR3 DNA: TGCAGCGGGGGACAGGGGTCGCGCACTGAAGCTTTCTTT. It translates to CSGGQGSRTEAFF. The whole variable domain, remainder taken from reference TRBV29-1 and TRBJ1-1, is SAVISQKPSRDICQRGTSLTIQCQVDSQVTMMFWYRQQPGQSLTLIATANQGSEATYESGFVIDKFPISRPNLTFSTLTVSNMSPEDSSIYLCSGGQGSRTEAFFGQGTRLTVV.